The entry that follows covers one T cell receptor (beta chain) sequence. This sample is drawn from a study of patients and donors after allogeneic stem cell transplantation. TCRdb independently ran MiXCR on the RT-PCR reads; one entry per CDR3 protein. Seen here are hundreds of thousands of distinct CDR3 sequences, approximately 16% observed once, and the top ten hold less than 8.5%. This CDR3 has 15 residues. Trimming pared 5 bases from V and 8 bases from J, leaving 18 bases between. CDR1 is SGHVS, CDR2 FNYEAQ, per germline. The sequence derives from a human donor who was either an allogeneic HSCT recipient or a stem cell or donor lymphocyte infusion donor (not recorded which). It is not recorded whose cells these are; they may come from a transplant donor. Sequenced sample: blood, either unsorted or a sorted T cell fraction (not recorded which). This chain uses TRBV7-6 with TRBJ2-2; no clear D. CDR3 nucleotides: TGTGCCAGCAGCGCCCGGGCCACGAACAGAGGGGAGCTGTTTTTT. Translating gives CASSARATNRGELFF.